These 18 T cell receptor beta chains came from one sample sequenced in a study of blood T cell repertoires in COVID-19. Sequenced by immunoSEQ multiplex PCR; TCRdb stores in-frame clones only, minus some. Of fewer than 350,000 clones in the sample, more than 75% were seen once. Sequencing was carried out using PBMCs or T cells enriched from blood (not recorded which). The receptors originated from a woman aged 40 to 50 with acute COVID-19.

This chain connects TRBV5-1 to TRBJ2-7, with 9 positions matching TRBD1. V shed 4 bases and J 1 base; nucleotides not matched to a gene: 6. This CDR3 region has 15 residues. Looked up from germline, CDR1 is SGHRS and CDR2 is YFSETQ. The CDR3 loop reads CASSLPGTGSYEQYF. CDR3 bases: TGCGCCAGCAGCCTCCCCGGGACAGGGTCCTACGAGCAGTACTTC.

The V call is TRBV28, the J call TRBJ2-1; TRBD2 matches at 7 bases. The CDR3 is 17 residues long. Germline lookup yields CDR1 MDHEN and CDR2 SYDVKM. V gave up 5 bases and J gave up 7 bases; unmatched junction bases: 17. As DNA, the CDR3 is TGTGCCAGCAGTACACTAGCCGGGAGGACCAAGGGGAATGAGCAGTTCTTC. Translating it yields CASSTLAGRTKGNEQFF.

This clone turned up a few times. This sequence joins TRBV5-1 and TRBJ2-7; the D gene is possibly TRBD2 (5 bases). CDR1 is SGHRS and CDR2 is YFSETQ in the germline V gene. Trimming cost V 4 bases and J 5 bases, with 19 bases left between them. The CDR3 consists of 15 residues. The DNA for the CDR3 is TGCGCCAGCAGCCTAACCACCCCGGGGAGAGACGAGCAGTACTTC. Its protein product is CASSLTTPGRDEQYF.

The DNA of the CDR3 is TGTGCCAGCAGCCAGGACTTCGCCTACGAGCAGTACTTC. Amino acid sequence: CASSQDFAYEQYF. This sequence joins TRBV5-4 and TRBJ2-7, with D perhaps TRBD2 (5 bases). Trimming removed 4 bases at V and 2 bases at J, with 10 bases between. CDR3 length: 13 residues. Germline values: CDR1 SGHNT, CDR2 YYREEE (reference sequence).

The chain is built from TRBV27 and TRBJ1-4; 9 bases line up with TRBD1. The germline gives CDR1 MNHEY, CDR2 SMNVEV (reference sequence). The V gene end was trimmed by 5 bases and the J gene end by 7 bases; junction bases not matched to a gene: 8. The CDR3 loop spans 15 amino acids. The chain's CDR3 is CASSPQDRGPEKLFF. CDR3 nucleotide sequence: TGTGCCAGCAGTCCACAGGACAGGGGACCTGAAAAACTGTTTTTT. Complete variable domain (other parts from reference TRBV27 and TRBJ1-4): EAQVTQNPRYLITVTGKKLTVTCSQNMNHEYMSWYRQDPGLGLRQIYYSMNVEVTDKGDVPEGYKVSRKEKRNFPLILESPSPNQTSLYFCASSPQDRGPEKLFFGSGTQLSVL.

The chain links TRBV10-3 to TRBJ1-2; D gene ambiguous. The germline V gene has CDR1 ENHRY and CDR2 SYGVKD. The CDR3 has 15 residues. Trimming pared 3 bases from V and 3 bases from J, leaving 14 bases between. CDR3 in DNA: TGTGCCATCAGTGACCCCTCCTGGAGGGACTATGGCTACACCTTC. It encodes CAISDPSWRDYGYTF.

The chain has TRBV7-9 and TRBJ1-1; D is ambiguous. The germline V gene has CDR1 SEHNR and CDR2 FQNEAQ (reference sequence). The length of the CDR3 is 14 residues. V lost 1 base and J 7 bases, leaving 13 bases between the germline ends. CDR3 DNA sequence: TGTGCCAGCAGCTTAGAGCTGGACCGGGGTGAAGCTTTCTTT. Translated, it gives CASSLELDRGEAFF. Based on the CDR3 plus reference TRBV7-9 and TRBJ1-1, the full variable domain is DTGVSQNPRHKITKRGQNVTFRCDPISEHNRLYWYRQTLGQGPEFLTYFQNEAQLEKSRLLSDRFSAERPKGSFSTLEIQRTEQGDSAMYLCASSLELDRGEAFFGQGTRLTVV.

Comment on this clone: In the same sample, other DNA sequences code for this CDR3. The chain recombines TRBV19 with TRBJ2-2; D is possibly TRBD1 (6 bases). Germline V gives CDR1 LNHDA, CDR2 SQIVND (reference sequence). The CDR3 covers 13 residues. V dropped 4 bases and J dropped 4 bases, with 7 bases sitting between them. The CDR3 loop reads CASSTTGTGELFF. CDR3 sequence (DNA): TGTGCCAGTAGTACGACAGGCACCGGGGAGCTGTTTTTT.

CDR3 DNA sequence: TGTGCCAACTCCCCCTACGAGCAGTACTTC. This codes for CANSPYEQYF. This sequence joins TRBV27 and TRBJ2-7; D is undetermined. Germline values: CDR1 MNHEY, CDR2 SMNVEV (reference sequence). The CDR3 runs 10 residues. Trimming stripped 10 bases from V and 2 bases from J, with 6 bases between.

The V call is TRBV2, the J call TRBJ2-5; 8 bases line up with TRBD1. Trimming removed 5 bases from V and 5 bases from J; junction bases left unmatched: 7. The CDR3 covers 14 residues. Germline-derived CDR1 and CDR2 are SNHLY and FYNNEI. The DNA for the CDR3 is TGTGCCAGCAGTCTGGACAGGGTTTCGGAGACCCAGTACTTC. The encoded protein is CASSLDRVSETQYF. Supplemented by reference TRBV2 and TRBJ2-5, the full variable domain reads EPEVTQTPSHQVTQMGQEVILRCVPISNHLYFYWYRQILGQKVEFLVSFYNNEISEKSEIFDDQFSVERPDGSNFTLKIRSTKLEDSAMYFCASSLDRVSETQYFGPGTRLLVL.

The chain uses TRBV11-2 and TRBJ2-1; D remains ambiguous. Trimming took off 5 bases at V and 9 bases at J, with 14 bases between the two ends. The CDR3 is 13 residues long. Germline V gene lookup returns CDR1 SGHAT and CDR2 FQNNGV. CDR3 amino acids: CASSPLTDFEQFF. The DNA of the CDR3 is TGTGCCAGCAGCCCCCTAACTGACTTTGAGCAGTTCTTC.

V usage is TRBV12-3 or TRBV12-4 and J usage is TRBJ1-6; TRBD1 agrees at 7 bases. This CDR3 spans 13 amino acids. The junction had 2 bases not matched to a gene; V was cut back by 5 bases and J by 7 bases. CDR3 amino acids: CASSMTGNSPLHF. The CDR3 bases are TGTGCCAGCAGTATGACAGGGAATTCACCCCTCCACTTT.

This sequence joins TRBV29-1 and TRBJ2-7, with 8 nucleotides matching TRBD1. Germline trimming cut 7 bases from V and 5 bases from J; bases unmatched to any gene: 10. CDR1 SQVTM and CDR2 ANQGSEA come from the germline V gene. The CDR3 loop spans 13 amino acids. CDR3 sequence (DNA): TGCAGCGCCACACCCCTGACAGGGGACGAGCAGTACTTC. It codes for CSATPLTGDEQYF.

The V call is TRBV18, the J call TRBJ1-2; D perhaps matches TRBD1 (5 bases). Germline values: CDR1 KGHSH, CDR2 LQKENI. V shed 3 bases and J shed 7 bases, with 15 bases lying between them. The CDR3 spans 14 residues. The CDR3 region is CASSPLGQGGGYTF. The CDR3 DNA is TGTGCCAGCTCACCCTTAGGTCAGGGTGGTGGCTACACCTTC.

Note on this clone: Other DNA sequences in the same sample also yield this CDR3. The genes are TRBV28 and TRBJ1-2, with a weak D call TRBD1 (5 bases). V dropped 10 bases and J dropped 2 bases, with 8 bases sitting between them. Germline lookup yields CDR1 MDHEN and CDR2 SYDVKM. The CDR3 has 11 residues. The CDR3: CATRENYGYTF. CDR3 bases: TGTGCCACCAGGGAGAACTATGGCTACACCTTC.

This sequence joins TRBV6-5 and TRBJ2-3; D may be TRBD1 (5 bases). With 5 bases removed from V and 4 bases from J, the gap between germline ends came to 13 bases. Germline V gene sequence: CDR1 MNHEY, CDR2 SVGAGI. This CDR3 is 14 amino acids long. This CDR3 is CASSTTGNSDTQYF. The CDR3 DNA sequence: TGTGCCAGCAGTACTACAGGAAATTCAGATACGCAGTATTTT.

The table lists this clone with a count of one. The J gene is TRBJ2-1, the V gene TRBV4-1, with 10 nucleotides matching TRBD1. CDR3 length equals 15 residues. V lost 2 bases, J lost 9 bases, and 7 bases stayed unmatched. CDR1 and CDR2 from the germline V gene are MGHRA and YSYEKL. For the CDR3, the DNA is TGCGCCAGCAGCCAACCGGGACAGGGGAGGCGTGAGCAGTTCTTC. It specifies CASSQPGQGRREQFF.

J is TRBJ2-7 and V is TRBV4-1, with TRBD2 matching over 9 bases. The CDR3 length is 14 residues. V shed 3 bases and J 7 bases; nucleotides not matched to a gene: 7. CDR1 is MGHRA, CDR2 YSYEKL, per germline. CDR3 sequence reads: CASSQAGGPDEQYF. The CDR3 DNA reads as TGCGCCAGCAGCCAGGCGGGAGGGCCGGATGAGCAGTACTTC.